What follows are 28 T cell receptor beta chains derived from one specimen sequenced in a study of T-cell memory formation after mild COVID-19. TCRdb analysed the 5' RACE reads with MiXCR anew, one entry per CDR3 protein. The table lists about 470,000 distinct CDR3 sequences, around 25% of them singletons. The specimen sequenced was PBMCs or a T cell subset sorted from them (not recorded which). The receptor source for this set is an adult woman who had mild COVID-19 (a few samples of this study predate the infection). Cell type and time point are not known.

The CDR3 DNA reads TGTGCCAGCAGCTCGGGACCGGGCAGGGAGAATTCACCCCTCCACTTT. Its translation: CASSSGPGRENSPLHF. V and J are TRBV7-9 and TRBJ1-6; D possibly corresponds to TRBD1 (5 bases). Per the germline V gene, CDR1 is SEHNR and CDR2 is FQNEAQ (reference sequence). This CDR3 region has 16 residues. V lost 4 bases, J lost 7 bases, and 17 bases lay in between.

This clonotype was seen a handful of times. V and J are TRBV18 and TRBJ1-2, with a tentative D call TRBD1 (6 bases). The CDR3 length is 15 residues. CDR1 KGHSH and CDR2 LQKENI come from the germline V gene. V was trimmed by 6 bases and J by 8 bases, leaving 22 bases between them. As DNA, the CDR3 is TGTGCCAGCTCGTTCGGGACATCGGGAACCCCCGGCTACACCTTC. Translating gives CASSFGTSGTPGYTF.

This chain uses TRBV5-1 with TRBJ2-3; perhaps TRBD2 as D (5 bases). V was trimmed by 5 bases and J by 6 bases, leaving 25 bases between them. CDR1 and CDR2 (germline): SGHRS, YFSETQ. There are 17 residues in the CDR3. The CDR3, as DNA: TGCGCCAGCAGTGGGGATTCCGGCGTCATCCGAGGGGATACGCAGTATTTT. It encodes CASSGDSGVIRGDTQYF.

V and J are TRBV30 and TRBJ1-1; maybe TRBD1 (5 bases). V lost 2 bases to trimming and J lost 1 base, with 11 bases between them. The CDR3 length is 14 residues. The germline CDR1 and CDR2 sequences are GTSNPN and SVGIG (reference sequence). The CDR3 coding sequence is TGTGCCTGGAGTTCCTTAACAGGGAACACTGAAGCTTTCTTT. Protein product: CAWSSLTGNTEAFF.

The J gene is TRBJ1-2, the V gene TRBV7-2; D is perhaps TRBD1 (5 bases). The CDR3 contains 14 residues. Germline values: CDR1 SGHTA, CDR2 FQGNSA. Trimming left V 3 bases short and J 8 bases short, with 16 bases between. CDR3 sequence: CASSLNRLLLGYTF. CDR3 sequence (DNA): TGTGCCAGCAGCTTGAACAGGTTACTATTGGGCTACACCTTC.

There are a few counts of this clonotype. This sequence joins TRBV12-3 or TRBV12-4 and TRBJ2-7; D unclear. CDR3 length: 15 residues. Trimming shortened V by 8 bases and J by 2 bases, and 19 bases separated the two germline ends. The CDR3 here is CASVLSSSPTYEQYF. For the CDR3, the DNA is TGTGCCAGCGTATTGTCGAGCAGCCCGACCTACGAGCAGTACTTC.

The rearrangement uses TRBV3-1 and TRBJ1-6; D ambiguous. CDR3 size: 12 residues. Germline V gene lookup returns CDR1 LGHDT and CDR2 YNNKEL (reference sequence). The ends were cut back, 1 base at V and 11 bases at J, with 6 bases in the middle. The CDR3 protein is CASSQAGTPLHF. CDR3 nucleotides: TGTGCCAGCAGCCAAGCGGGGACACCCCTCCACTTT.

This chain joins TRBV9 and TRBJ1-6, with 10 bases that match TRBD1. V shed 3 bases and J 5 bases; nucleotides not matched to a gene: 5. This CDR3 region has 16 residues. Per germline, CDR1 SGDLS and CDR2 YYNGEE. CDR3 residues: CASSARQGADNSPLHF. The DNA of the CDR3 is TGTGCCAGCAGCGCCCGACAGGGGGCGGATAATTCACCCCTCCACTTT.

This clonotype turned up a few times. The CDR3 region is CSGETRNTGELFF. CDR3 nucleotides: TGCAGCGGGGAGACGAGGAACACCGGGGAGCTGTTTTTT. The chain recombines TRBV29-1 with TRBJ2-2, with D possibly matching TRBD2 (5 bases). The germline CDR1 and CDR2 sequences are SQVTM and ANQGSEA. CDR3 length: 13 amino acids. V lost 7 bases and J 1 base, leaving 10 bases between the germline ends.

V usage is TRBV19 and J usage is TRBJ2-2; 7 nucleotides line up with TRBD2. The trim removed 10 bases at V and 4 bases at J, leaving 6 bases unmatched. The V gene's germline CDR1 is LNHDA and CDR2 SQIVND (reference sequence). This CDR3 is 13 amino acids long. CDR3 nucleotide sequence: TGTGCCACCCACCCGGGAGGCACCGGGGAGCTGTTTTTT. It translates to CATHPGGTGELFF.

This clonotype has more than one count but fewer than ten. The chain combines TRBV5-1 with TRBJ2-3; TRBD2 agrees at 10 bases. The CDR3 consists of 16 residues. J was trimmed by 0 bases and V by 3 bases; bases with no gene match: 4. Looked up from germline, CDR1 is SGHRS and CDR2 is YFSETQ. CDR3 in DNA: TGCGCCAGCAGCTCCGTGACTAGCGGGAGCACAGATACGCAGTATTTT. It yields the protein CASSSVTSGSTDTQYF.

This rearrangement joins TRBV20-1 to TRBJ2-6; tentatively, D is TRBD1 (6 bases). Germline CDR1 and CDR2: DFQATT and SNEGSKA (reference sequence). The CDR3 is made up of 15 amino acids. Between the trimmed V and J ends, which lost 6 bases and 2 bases, there was a span of 14 bases. The CDR3 spells CSAPDRSAGANVLTF. The CDR3 nucleotides read TGCAGTGCCCCCGACAGGTCTGCTGGGGCCAACGTCCTGACTTTC.

The gene calls are TRBV15 and TRBJ1-4, with no clear D. In germline, CDR1 is LNHNV, CDR2 YYDKDF (reference sequence). The CDR3 is 13 amino acids. Trimming stripped 3 bases from V and 0 bases from J, with 2 bases between. CDR3 DNA: TGTGCCACCAGCAGGGCAACTAATGAAAAACTGTTTTTT. It codes for CATSRATNEKLFF.

The V call is TRBV6-5, the J call TRBJ2-3; 8 bases match TRBD1. The germline gives CDR1 MNHEY, CDR2 SVGAGI. The CDR3 covers 15 residues. V gave up 7 bases and J gave up 2 bases; unmatched junction bases: 8. CDR3 bases: TGTGCCAGCACTCGGGGACAGGTCACCACAGATACGCAGTATTTT. This sequence encodes CASTRGQVTTDTQYF.

The rearrangement joins TRBV10-3 to TRBJ2-3, with unresolved D. From germline, CDR1 is ENHRY and CDR2 SYGVKD. The V end lost 0 bases, the J end lost 2 bases, and 12 bases lay between the germline ends. CDR3 length: 16 residues. CDR3 sequence: CAISESPAGDTDTQYF. In DNA form, the CDR3 reads TGTGCCATCAGTGAGTCTCCCGCCGGCGACACAGATACGCAGTATTTT.

This clonotype was counted a few times. V usage is TRBV6-1 and J usage is TRBJ1-3; D is uncertain. Germline values: CDR1 MNHNS, CDR2 SASEGT. The CDR3 has 15 residues. Trimming left V 5 bases short and J 0 bases short, with 11 bases between. The CDR3 sequence: CASSFRDYSGNTIYF. In DNA, the CDR3 is TGTGCCAGCAGTTTTCGAGACTACTCTGGAAACACCATATATTTT.

The rearrangement links TRBV6-5 to TRBJ2-6; 7 bases are shared with TRBD2. The germline gives CDR1 MNHEY, CDR2 SVGAGI. This CDR3 spans 16 amino acids. Trimming cost V 4 bases and J 2 bases; bases outside gene matches: 5. The CDR3 region is CASSSRRGAGANVLTF. The CDR3 DNA reads as TGTGCCAGCAGTTCTCGCCGGGGGGCTGGGGCCAACGTCCTGACTTTC.

This chain joins TRBV5-1 and TRBJ1-2; 9 nucleotides match TRBD1. The CDR3 covers 14 residues. Germline CDR1 and CDR2: SGHRS and YFSETQ. Unmatched junction bases numbered 7, after V lost 4 bases and J lost 6 bases. CDR3 nucleotide sequence: TGCGCCAGCAGCCCGGGGACAGGGATGGATGGCTACACCTTC. Its translation is CASSPGTGMDGYTF. Using reference TRBV5-1 and TRBJ1-2 for the parts outside the CDR3, the full variable domain is KAGVTQTPRYLIKTRGQQVTLSCSPISGHRSVSWYQQTPGQGLQFLFEYFSETQRNKGNFPGRFSGRQFSNSRSEMNVSTLELGDSALYLCASSPGTGMDGYTFGSGTRLTVV.

The chain carries TRBV20-1 and TRBJ2-7; D call uncertain. Germline V gives CDR1 DFQATT, CDR2 SNEGSKA (reference sequence). Trimming stripped 3 bases from V and 2 bases from J, with 5 bases between. The CDR3 is 11 residues long. This CDR3 is CSARLAYEQYF. The CDR3 coding sequence is TGCAGTGCTAGGTTGGCCTACGAGCAGTACTTC.

The genes are TRBV6-1 and TRBJ2-4; D may be TRBD2 (5 bases). The germline V gene has CDR1 MNHNS and CDR2 SASEGT. V was clipped by 3 bases and J by 7 bases, with 13 bases between them. The CDR3 is 14 residues long. DNA for the CDR3: TGTGCCAGCAGTGATTTATTCACGGGGAACATTCAGTACTTC. Amino acids: CASSDLFTGNIQYF.

This clonotype was detected a few times. The chain links TRBV9 to TRBJ2-1, with D perhaps TRBD2 (5 bases). Germline V CDR1 and CDR2: SGDLS, YYNGEE. The CDR3 is 15 residues long. The germline V and J ends were trimmed by 0 bases and 5 bases, with 12 bases remaining between them. The CDR3 DNA reads TGTGCCAGCAGCGTAGGAGCTAGCCTAAACAATGAGCAGTTCTTC. Translated, it gives CASSVGASLNNEQFF.

The chain has TRBV19 and TRBJ2-3; D unresolved. Germline V gene sequence: CDR1 LNHDA, CDR2 SQIVND (reference sequence). The germline V and J ends were trimmed by 6 bases and 2 bases, with 12 bases remaining between them. This CDR3 contains 14 residues. The CDR3 DNA is TGTGCCAGTAGAGAGTGGCTAAACACAGATACGCAGTATTTT. This translates into CASREWLNTDTQYF.

The chain couples TRBV7-3 to TRBJ2-1; possible D gene TRBD2, 5 bases. CDR1 is SGHTA, CDR2 FQGTGA, per germline. There are 13 residues in the CDR3. The V end was cut by 3 bases, the J end by 7 bases, with 10 bases between. The CDR3 nucleotides read TGTGCCAGCAGCTTGGGTGAGGGAAATGAGCAGTTCTTC. Translating gives CASSLGEGNEQFF.

The sample holds a few counts of this clonotype. This chain connects TRBV12-3 or TRBV12-4 to TRBJ1-1; no definite D call. Trimming removed 2 bases from V and 2 bases from J, with 15 bases in between. The CDR3 loop spans 16 amino acids. CDR3 amino acids: CASSLLGSSRNTEAFF. Here the CDR3 DNA reads TGTGCCAGCAGTTTATTGGGGTCCAGCCGAAACACTGAAGCTTTCTTT.

This chain's CDR3 is CSVIRDGTYNEQFF. The CDR3 DNA follows: TGCAGCGTGATCAGGGATGGAACCTACAATGAGCAGTTCTTC. The chain carries TRBV29-1 and TRBJ2-1, with a possible D match to TRBD1 (5 bases). The length of the CDR3 is 14 residues. Germline V gene sequence: CDR1 SQVTM, CDR2 ANQGSEA. The V and J ends lost 6 bases and 2 bases respectively, with 14 bases between them.

The chain carries TRBV9 and TRBJ1-2, with 11 bases lining up with TRBD1. Germline-derived CDR1 and CDR2 are SGDLS and YYNGEE. The CDR3 has 14 residues. V trimming: 4 bases; J trimming: 5 bases; junction bases outside the gene matches: 4. The CDR3 here is CASSRGTGGYGYTF. In DNA form, the CDR3 reads TGTGCCAGCAGCAGAGGGACAGGGGGTTATGGCTACACCTTC.

This clonotype was observed a handful of times. The V and J genes are TRBV7-6 and TRBJ2-1, with 11 bases matching TRBD1. Germline values: CDR1 SGHVS, CDR2 FNYEAQ. The CDR3 consists of 16 residues. The V and J ends lost 4 bases and 8 bases, in that order; junction bases with no gene match: 10. This CDR3 reads CASSYHRDRGFYEQFF. CDR3 nucleotides: TGTGCCAGCAGCTATCACCGGGACAGGGGGTTCTATGAGCAGTTCTTC.

The chain combines TRBV25-1 with TRBJ1-5, with a possible D match to TRBD1 (5 bases). V was clipped by 3 bases and J by 3 bases, with 12 bases between them. Looked up from germline, CDR1 is MGHDK and CDR2 is SYGVNS. The CDR3 is 15 amino acids. The CDR3 is CASSDAGQYNQPQHF. CDR3 in DNA: TGTGCCAGCAGTGATGCAGGGCAGTACAATCAGCCCCAGCATTTT.